This T cell receptor beta chain was sequenced during a study of T cell repertoires in cytomegalovirus infection. Study-level information: Matching HLA type and CMV infection were both indicated by public TCR beta signatures.

Trimming left V 5 bases short and J 8 bases short, with 18 bases between. The CDR3 loop spans 15 amino acids. Germline loops: CDR1 SGHVS, CDR2 FQNEAQ. This clonotype was detected only a few times. The antigen is undetermined. MiXCR, applied by TCRdb to the reads, yields one record per CDR3 protein. The sample lists 830,000 or so distinct CDR3 sequences, 30% to 35% occurring once. The chain joins TRBV7-8 to TRBJ1-4; D gene unclear. The specimen comprised cultured CD8+ T cells from PBMCs, sampled from culture after CMV antigen stimulation. This TCR was sampled from a human donor in good health (CMV status not recorded). Some clones in this sample may be carry-over from other donors' samples. CDR3 amino acids: CASSPPGWFEEKLFF. The DNA of the CDR3 is TGTGCCAGCAGCCCGCCGGGCTGGTTCGAGGAAAAACTGTTTTTT.